The entry below describes one TCR beta chain. Assay used: immunoSEQ multiplex PCR; TCRdb lists only in-frame clones, some missing. The sample includes about 95,000 clones, over 70% of them seen just once. This sample is drawn from a study of blood T cell repertoires in COVID-19. Background on the study: Acute and convalescent COVID-19 specimens originated in the United States, Italy and Spain. T cells, B-cell-depleted T cells, or PBMCs supplied cDNA or gDNA.

CDR1 SGHRS and CDR2 YFSETQ come from the germline V gene. The CDR3 sequence is 15 residues long. V gave up 2 bases and J gave up 1 base, with 12 bases separating them. The receptor's source is an elderly man with active or convalescent COVID-19. Sequencing was carried out using peripheral blood. This chain connects TRBV5-1 to TRBJ1-1; D gene unclear. CDR3 loop: CASSFTGGSNTEAFF. In nucleotides, the CDR3 is TGCGCCAGCAGCTTCACGGGTGGTTCGAACACTGAAGCTTTCTTT.